The sequence of this T cell receptor (beta chain) was determined in a study of blood T cells in healthy people across ages. With a J-beta primer mix and a sample-barcoded 5' primer, a second PCR ran about 7 to 11 cycles. From the 5' RACE reads, TCRdb called clonotypes with MiXCR, one entry per CDR3 protein. The sample contains fewer than 950,000 distinct CDR3 sequences, 35% to 40% of which appear only once. This CDR3 is built from 16 residues. Germline CDR1 and CDR2: SGHAT and FQNNGV. V gave up 0 bases and J gave up 4 bases; unmatched junction bases: 2. There were healthy Caucasian individuals from Russia, aged about 6 to 90, serving as donors.

This clonotype was obtained from a man aged 18 to 29 in good health. The chain is built from TRBV11-2 and TRBJ2-1, with 11 bases lining up with TRBD2. Material: blood. The CDR3 coding sequence is TGTGCCAGCAGCTTAGATCCTAGCGGGGGGTACAATGAGCAGTTCTTC. It translates to CASSLDPSGGYNEQFF.